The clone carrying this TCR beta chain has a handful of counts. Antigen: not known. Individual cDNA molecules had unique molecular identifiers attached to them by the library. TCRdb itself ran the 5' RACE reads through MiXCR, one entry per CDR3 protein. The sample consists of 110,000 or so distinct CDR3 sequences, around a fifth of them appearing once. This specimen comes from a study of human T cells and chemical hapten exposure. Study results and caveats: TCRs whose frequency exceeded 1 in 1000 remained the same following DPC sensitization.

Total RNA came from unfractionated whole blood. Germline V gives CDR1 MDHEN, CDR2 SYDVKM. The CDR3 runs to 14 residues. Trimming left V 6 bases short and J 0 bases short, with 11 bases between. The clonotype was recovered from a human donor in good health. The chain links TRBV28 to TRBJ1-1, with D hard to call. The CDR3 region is CASRAGPMNTEAFF. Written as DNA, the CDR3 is TGTGCCAGCAGGGCCGGGCCCATGAACACTGAAGCTTTCTTT.